These 32 T cell receptor beta chains were sequenced from one sample in a study of control samples from healthy donors and cancer patients. The table came from immunoSEQ multiplex PCR; TCRdb's copy has only in-frame clones and leaves some out. The data hold 60,000 to 75,000 clones, with under 90% observed a single time. Sequenced input: blood. These receptors were collected from a man aged 45-60 years in good health.

This clone was counted once. J is TRBJ1-1 and V is TRBV7-2; the D is unclear. The CDR3 has 13 residues. Per the germline V gene, CDR1 is SGHTA and CDR2 is FQGNSA. With 1 base removed from V and 7 bases from J, the gap between germline ends came to 10 bases. The CDR3 bases are TGTGCCAGCAGCTTAGGGCAGATAAGTGAAGCTTTCTTT. It yields the protein CASSLGQISEAFF.

The chain carries TRBV5-4 and TRBJ2-3; 12 nucleotides align to TRBD2. Unmatched junction bases numbered 5, after V lost 0 bases and J lost 6 bases. Germline CDR1 SGHNT, CDR2 YYREEE (reference sequence). This CDR3 is 16 amino acids long. The CDR3 protein is CASSLELLAGGDTQYF. CDR3 DNA: TGTGCCAGCAGCTTGGAGTTGCTAGCGGGGGGGGATACGCAGTATTTT.

This chain links TRBV7-2 with TRBJ2-2; D is unclear. There are 14 residues in the CDR3. Germline V CDR1 and CDR2: SGHTA, FQGNSA. Deletions cut 2 bases from V and 5 bases from J, with 9 bases between. CDR3 sequence: CASSLSSATGELFF. CDR3 nucleotides: TGTGCCAGCAGCTTATCAAGCGCAACCGGGGAGCTGTTTTTT.

The rearrangement joins TRBV9 to TRBJ1-2; D is ambiguous. With 0 bases removed from V and 4 bases from J, the gap between germline ends came to 13 bases. The CDR3 contains 15 residues. CDR1 and CDR2 (germline): SGDLS, YYNGEE. The CDR3 here is CASSVGEGRSYGYTF. The CDR3 region has the DNA TGTGCCAGCAGCGTAGGTGAAGGACGGAGCTATGGCTACACCTTC.

The CDR3 region has the DNA TGTGCCAGCAGCCCCTCGAACAATGAGCAGTTCTTC. It yields the protein CASSPSNNEQFF. The chain recombines TRBV7-3 with TRBJ2-1; D uncertain. Germline V gene lookup returns CDR1 SGHTA and CDR2 FQGTGA. With 5 bases removed from V and 5 bases from J, the gap between germline ends came to 7 bases. The CDR3 is 12 residues long.

J is TRBJ2-1 and V is TRBV28; D call uncertain. The CDR3 loop spans 14 amino acids. CDR1 and CDR2 (germline): MDHEN, SYDVKM. The V end was cut by 7 bases, the J end by 8 bases, with 18 bases between. The CDR3 DNA sequence: TGTGCCAGCACCGTGGGTGGCCCGGCTCATGAGCAGTTCTTC. Encoded protein: CASTVGGPAHEQFF. Combining the CDR3 with reference TRBV28 and TRBJ2-1 gives the whole variable domain DVKVTQSSRYLVKRTGEKVFLECVQDMDHENMFWYRQDPGLGLRLIYFSYDVKMKEKGDIPEGYSVSREKKERFSLILESASTNQTSMYLCASTVGGPAHEQFFGPGTRLTVL.

This clone was recorded a few times. The chain has TRBV9 and TRBJ1-6; D is uncertain. Per the germline V gene, CDR1 is SGDLS and CDR2 is YYNGEE. This CDR3 is 15 amino acids long. Deletions cut 0 bases from V and 5 bases from J, with 9 bases between. CDR3 loop: CASSVATEDNSPLHF. CDR3 nucleotides: TGTGCCAGCAGCGTAGCTACAGAGGATAATTCACCCCTCCACTTT.

The chain employs TRBV3-1 (or the pseudogene TRBV3-2) and TRBJ1-2, with unresolved D. In germline, CDR1 is LGHDT, CDR2 YNNKEL (reference sequence). V lost 0 bases and J lost 2, with 4 bases in between. CDR3 length: 13 amino acids. In nucleotides, the CDR3 is TGTGCCAGCAGCCAAGAGTTCAACTATGGCTACACCTTC. Translated, it gives CASSQEFNYGYTF.

This chain uses TRBV5-5 with TRBJ1-3; D gene unclear. This CDR3 has 11 amino acids. Germline values: CDR1 SGHKS, CDR2 YYEKEE (reference sequence). V lost 3 bases to trimming and J lost 9 bases, with 7 bases between them. The chain's CDR3 is CASSYYSTIYF. The CDR3 nucleotides are TGTGCCAGCAGCTACTATTCCACCATATATTTT.

The chain carries TRBV5-6 and TRBJ2-5; D remains ambiguous. Germline V CDR1 and CDR2: SGHDT, YYEEEE. This CDR3 comprises 16 residues. V was pared by 0 bases and J by 3 bases, with 15 bases between. The CDR3 DNA reads as TGTGCCAGCAGCTTGGTTGTTCTCTCGGGCAAAGAGACCCAGTACTTC. Protein: CASSLVVLSGKETQYF.

The chain combines TRBV4-3 with TRBJ2-3; the match to TRBD2 covers 7 bases. The V and J ends lost 3 bases and 7 bases, in that order; junction bases with no gene match: 7. Germline assignment: CDR1 LGHNA and CDR2 YSLEER. This CDR3 region has 14 residues. The DNA for the CDR3 is TGCGCCAGCAGCCAGGGTGGGGGGGAGCATACGCAGTATTTT. This sequence encodes CASSQGGGEHTQYF.

J is TRBJ2-1 and V is TRBV5-1, with D perhaps matching TRBD1 (8 bases). Per germline, CDR1 SGHRS and CDR2 YFSETQ. CDR3 length: 14 residues. Trimming removed 5 bases from V and 3 bases from J, with 12 bases in between. Here the CDR3 DNA reads TGCGCCAGCAGGGGGGGGACAGGCTACAATGAGCAGTTCTTC. Amino acids: CASRGGTGYNEQFF.

The chain has TRBV11-2 and TRBJ1-1; D remains unclear. Germline assignment: CDR1 SGHAT and CDR2 FQNNGV. Trimming shortened V by 3 bases and J by 1 base, and 6 bases separated the two germline ends. There are 13 residues in the CDR3. The DNA for the CDR3 is TGTGCCAGCAGCTTTGAACGGAACACTGAAGCTTTCTTT. Translating gives CASSFERNTEAFF.

The chain employs TRBV25-1 and TRBJ2-7; possibly TRBD1 or TRBD2 for D (5 bases each). The CDR3 contains 17 residues. V shed 1 base and J shed 3 bases, with 19 bases lying between them. Germline lookup yields CDR1 MGHDK and CDR2 SYGVNS. CDR3 residues: CASSESRGAGGLYEQYF. The CDR3 DNA sequence: TGTGCCAGCAGTGAATCTCGAGGGGCAGGCGGCCTCTACGAGCAGTACTTC.

The chain recombines TRBV7-9 with TRBJ2-5; D may match TRBD1 or TRBD2 (5 bases each). Trimming pared 8 bases from V and 2 bases from J, leaving 27 bases between. The CDR3 totals 18 residues. CDR1 SEHNR and CDR2 FQNEAQ come from the germline V gene (reference sequence). The CDR3 protein is CASLDRGSSRTRQETQYF. The CDR3 DNA sequence: TGTGCCAGCTTGGATAGGGGATCTAGCCGGACAAGGCAAGAGACCCAGTACTTC.

The chain employs TRBV4-1 and TRBJ2-1, with 10 bases lining up with TRBD1. Trimming at V came to 8 bases and at J to 7 bases, leaving 11 bases not matched to a gene. From germline, CDR1 is MGHRA and CDR2 YSYEKL. CDR3 length: 15 amino acids. For the CDR3, the DNA is TGCGCCAGCCGAAACCGGGACAGGGGTAGTAATGAGCAGTTCTTC. Protein product: CASRNRDRGSNEQFF.

This clone has a handful of counts. The chain has TRBV6-5 and TRBJ2-4; D remains unclear. V was pared by 6 bases and J by 9 bases, with 15 bases between. Germline V gives CDR1 MNHEY, CDR2 SVGAGI. CDR3 length equals 13 residues. The CDR3 coding sequence is TGTGCCAGCAGCGCCCCTCAGCCCAGCATTCAGTACTTC. Translating it yields CASSAPQPSIQYF.

The chain recombines TRBV11-2 with TRBJ1-1, with no clear D. Trimming took off 1 base at V and 2 bases at J, with 8 bases between the two ends. The V gene's germline CDR1 is SGHAT and CDR2 FQNNGV. The CDR3 runs 14 residues. The CDR3 loop reads CASSLGRLNTEAFF. As DNA, the CDR3 is TGTGCCAGCAGCTTAGGGCGGCTCAACACTGAAGCTTTCTTT.

The J gene is TRBJ2-7, the V gene TRBV19; TRBD2 might be the D (6 bases). The germline V and J ends were trimmed by 3 bases and 0 bases, with 12 bases remaining between them. CDR1 and CDR2 (germline): LNHDA, SQIVND (reference sequence). The CDR3 runs to 15 residues. Here the CDR3 DNA reads TGTGCCAGTAGTATTAGCCCTAGCGACTCCTACGAGCAGTACTTC. It codes for CASSISPSDSYEQYF.

The genes are TRBV7-9 and TRBJ2-5; D gene ambiguous. Trimming cost V 7 bases and J 5 bases, with 14 bases left between them. CDR1 SEHNR and CDR2 FQNEAQ come from the germline V gene (reference sequence). The CDR3 consists of 13 residues. CDR3: CASTILGPETQYF. The CDR3 bases are TGTGCCAGCACCATTCTAGGGCCGGAGACCCAGTACTTC.

This clone showed up just once. The chain uses TRBV7-2 and TRBJ2-5; TRBD2 agrees at 8 bases. Germline V gives CDR1 SGHTA, CDR2 FQGNSA. J lost 6 bases, V lost 1 base, and 13 bases had no gene match. CDR3 size: 17 residues. The CDR3 reads CASSLEGAGGAWKTQYF. In DNA, the CDR3 is TGTGCCAGCAGCTTAGAGGGCGCGGGGGGTGCTTGGAAGACCCAGTACTTC.

The genes are TRBV6-2 or TRBV6-3 and TRBJ1-5; 8 bases match TRBD1. This CDR3 contains 14 residues. V gave up 4 bases and J gave up 6 bases; unmatched junction bases: 5. Germline-derived CDR1 and CDR2 are MNHEY and SVGEGT. The CDR3 coding sequence is TGTGCCAGCAGTTTGACAGGGGAAGCTCAGCCCCAGCATTTT. Its protein product is CASSLTGEAQPQHF.

This clone was seen once. This chain connects TRBV19 to TRBJ1-5; D gene ambiguous. V lost 1 base and J lost 7, with 14 bases in between. This CDR3 has 15 amino acids. Germline CDR1 and CDR2: LNHDA and SQIVND (reference sequence). The CDR3 reads CASSIGALDQQPQHF. The DNA of the CDR3 is TGTGCCAGTAGTATAGGTGCGCTAGATCAGCAGCCCCAGCATTTT.

The chain joins TRBV7-3 to TRBJ2-7, with D possibly matching TRBD1 (6 bases). The CDR3 extends over 15 amino acids. V was trimmed by 2 bases and J by 2 bases, leaving 13 bases between them. Germline values: CDR1 SGHTA, CDR2 FQGTGA. The CDR3 here is CASSLGTGRTYEQYF. The CDR3 nucleotides read TGTGCCAGCAGCTTAGGTACAGGGCGTACCTACGAGCAGTACTTC.

The chain combines TRBV6-1 with TRBJ1-2; maybe TRBD1 (6 bases). CDR3 length: 17 amino acids. Germline loops: CDR1 MNHNS, CDR2 SASEGT. Trimming took 3 bases from V and 8 from J, leaving 25 bases between them. The CDR3 loop reads CASSEYPAPGDRYGYTF. CDR3 sequence (DNA): TGTGCCAGCAGTGAGTATCCGGCGCCAGGGGATAGGTACGGCTACACCTTC.

The chain couples TRBV27 to TRBJ1-2; no clear D gene. Trimming removed 3 bases at V and 1 base at J, with 6 bases between. Germline CDR1 is MNHEY and CDR2 is SMNVEV (reference sequence). This CDR3 is built from 13 residues. CDR3 amino acids: CASSFASNYGYTF. The CDR3 nucleotides read TGTGCCAGCAGTTTTGCCAGTAACTATGGCTACACCTTC.

Remarks on this clone: Relative to the germline gene, one junction end is altered; a read error may explain this. This sequence joins TRBV7-7 and TRBJ2-1; D is unclear. Germline V CDR1 and CDR2: SSHAT, FNYEAQ (reference sequence). The CDR3 covers 13 residues. CDR3 nucleotide sequence: TGTGCTAGCAGCTTAGGTATTGGGAATGAGCAGTTCTTC. This encodes CASSLGIGNEQFF.

This chain links TRBV19 with TRBJ1-3, with D uncertain. Trimming removed 7 bases at V and 3 bases at J, with 13 bases between. Per the germline V gene, CDR1 is LNHDA and CDR2 is SQIVND (reference sequence). The CDR3 sequence is 14 residues long. The DNA of the CDR3 is TGTGCCAGTATGCGGGCCCCGATTGGAAACACCATATATTTT. Translating it yields CASMRAPIGNTIYF.

This chain links TRBV7-8 with TRBJ2-7; TRBD2 aligns across 7 bases. The CDR3 runs 14 residues. V gave up 5 bases and J gave up 1 base; unmatched junction bases: 5. Germline lookup yields CDR1 SGHVS and CDR2 FQNEAQ. The DNA of the CDR3 is TGTGCCAGCAGCCCCGGAGCGGGATCCTACGAGCAGTACTTC. Amino acid sequence: CASSPGAGSYEQYF.

The chain joins TRBV27 to TRBJ2-5; tentatively, D is TRBD2 (5 bases). The germline CDR1 and CDR2 sequences are MNHEY and SMNVEV (reference sequence). CDR3 length: 14 residues. V lost 8 bases, J lost 6 bases, and 19 bases lay in between. The CDR3 sequence is CASSFTGIPKTQYF. For the CDR3, the DNA is TGTGCCAGCTCCTTCACCGGGATCCCAAAGACCCAGTACTTC.

The chain combines TRBV9 with TRBJ2-5, with D unresolved. Per germline, CDR1 SGDLS and CDR2 YYNGEE. The CDR3 is 13 residues long. V lost 3 bases to trimming and J lost 2 bases, with 8 bases between them. CDR3 residues: CASSGPNQETQYF. The CDR3, as DNA: TGTGCCAGCAGCGGACCAAATCAAGAGACCCAGTACTTC.

In this sample, this clone turned up a few times. This sequence joins TRBV7-2 and TRBJ2-1, with 8 bases identical to TRBD2. The germline V gene has CDR1 SGHTA and CDR2 FQGNSA. The CDR3 contains 18 residues. V dropped 2 bases and J dropped 0; count of bases not matched to a gene: 9. CDR3: CASSLRGSGMGSYNEQFF. The CDR3 DNA reads as TGTGCCAGCAGCTTACGCGGTAGCGGGATGGGCTCCTACAATGAGCAGTTCTTC.